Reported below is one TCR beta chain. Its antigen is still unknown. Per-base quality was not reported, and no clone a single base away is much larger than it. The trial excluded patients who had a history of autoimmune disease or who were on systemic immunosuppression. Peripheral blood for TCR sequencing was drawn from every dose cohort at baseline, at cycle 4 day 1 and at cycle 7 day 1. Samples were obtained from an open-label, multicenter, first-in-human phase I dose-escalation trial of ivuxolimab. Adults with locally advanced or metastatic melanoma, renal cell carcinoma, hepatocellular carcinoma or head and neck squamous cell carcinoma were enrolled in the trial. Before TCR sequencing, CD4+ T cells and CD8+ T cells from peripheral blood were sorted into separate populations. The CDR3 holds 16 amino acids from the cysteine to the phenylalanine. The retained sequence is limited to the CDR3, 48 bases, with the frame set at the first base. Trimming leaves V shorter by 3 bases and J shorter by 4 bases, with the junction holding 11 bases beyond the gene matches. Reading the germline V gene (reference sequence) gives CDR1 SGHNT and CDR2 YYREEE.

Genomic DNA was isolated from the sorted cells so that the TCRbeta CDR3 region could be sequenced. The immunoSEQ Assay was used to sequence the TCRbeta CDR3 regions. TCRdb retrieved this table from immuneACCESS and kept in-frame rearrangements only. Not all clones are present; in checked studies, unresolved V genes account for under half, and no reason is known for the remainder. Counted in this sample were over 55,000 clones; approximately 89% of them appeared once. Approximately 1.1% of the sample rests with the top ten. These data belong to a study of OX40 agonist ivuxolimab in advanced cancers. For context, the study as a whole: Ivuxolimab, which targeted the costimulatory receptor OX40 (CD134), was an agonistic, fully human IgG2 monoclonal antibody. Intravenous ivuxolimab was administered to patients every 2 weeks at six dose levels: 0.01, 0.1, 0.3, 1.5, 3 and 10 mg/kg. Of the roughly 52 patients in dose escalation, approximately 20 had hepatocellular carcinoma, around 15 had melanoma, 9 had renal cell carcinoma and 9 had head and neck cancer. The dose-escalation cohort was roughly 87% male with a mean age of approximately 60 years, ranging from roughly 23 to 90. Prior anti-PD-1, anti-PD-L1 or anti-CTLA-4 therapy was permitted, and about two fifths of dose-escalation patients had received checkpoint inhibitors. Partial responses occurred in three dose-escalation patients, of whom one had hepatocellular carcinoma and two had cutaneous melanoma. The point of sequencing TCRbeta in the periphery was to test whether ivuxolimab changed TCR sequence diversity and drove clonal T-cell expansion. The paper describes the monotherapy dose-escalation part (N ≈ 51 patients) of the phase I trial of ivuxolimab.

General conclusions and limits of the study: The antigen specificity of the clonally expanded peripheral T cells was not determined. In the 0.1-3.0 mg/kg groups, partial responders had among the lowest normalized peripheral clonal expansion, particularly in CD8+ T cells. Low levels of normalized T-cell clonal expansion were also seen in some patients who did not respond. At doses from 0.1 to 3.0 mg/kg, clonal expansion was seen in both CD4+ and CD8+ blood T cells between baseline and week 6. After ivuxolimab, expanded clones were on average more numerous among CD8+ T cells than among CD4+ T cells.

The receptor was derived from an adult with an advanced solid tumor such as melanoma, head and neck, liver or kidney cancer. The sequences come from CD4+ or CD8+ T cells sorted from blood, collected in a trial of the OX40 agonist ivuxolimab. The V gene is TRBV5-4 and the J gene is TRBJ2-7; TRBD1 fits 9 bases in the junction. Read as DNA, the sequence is TGTGCCAGCAGCTACGGACAGGGGAGAAGAAGTTACGAGCAGTACTTC. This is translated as CASSYGQGRRSYEQYF.